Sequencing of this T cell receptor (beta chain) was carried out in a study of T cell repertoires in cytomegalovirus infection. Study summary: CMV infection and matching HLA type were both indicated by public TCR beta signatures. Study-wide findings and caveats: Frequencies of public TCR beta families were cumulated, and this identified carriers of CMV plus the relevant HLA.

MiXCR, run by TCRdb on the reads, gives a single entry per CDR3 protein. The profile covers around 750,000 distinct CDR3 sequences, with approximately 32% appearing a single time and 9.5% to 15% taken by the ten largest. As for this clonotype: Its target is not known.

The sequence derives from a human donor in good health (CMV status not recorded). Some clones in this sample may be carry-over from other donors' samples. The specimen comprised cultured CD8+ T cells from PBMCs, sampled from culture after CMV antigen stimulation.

The CDR3: CASSFLAGLYEETQYF. CDR3 bases: TGTGCCAGCAGCTTCCTAGCGGGGTTGTACGAGGAGACCCAGTACTTC. This chain uses TRBV7-9 with TRBJ2-5; 9 nucleotides agree with TRBD2. Germline CDR1 and CDR2: SEHNR and FQNEAQ (reference sequence). The CDR3 runs 16 residues. V shed 3 bases and J 5 bases; nucleotides not matched to a gene: 10.